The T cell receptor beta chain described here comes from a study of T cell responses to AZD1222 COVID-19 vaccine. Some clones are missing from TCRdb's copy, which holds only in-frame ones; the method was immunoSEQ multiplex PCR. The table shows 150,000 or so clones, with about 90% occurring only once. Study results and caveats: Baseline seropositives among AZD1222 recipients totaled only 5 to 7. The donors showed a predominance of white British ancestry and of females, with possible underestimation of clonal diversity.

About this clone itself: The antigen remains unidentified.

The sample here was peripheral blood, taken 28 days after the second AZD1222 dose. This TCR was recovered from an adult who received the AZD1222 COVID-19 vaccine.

Here the CDR3 reads CASGRGGSLGNTEAFF. CDR3 nucleotide sequence: TGTGCTAGTGGCCGGGGGGGGTCCCTGGGGAACACTGAAGCTTTCTTT. The chain uses TRBV12-5 and TRBJ1-1; D might be TRBD1 (5 bases). CDR1 and CDR2 (germline): LGHNT, FRNRAP. The CDR3 is 16 amino acids. V was cut by 6 bases and J by 1 base, with 18 bases left in between.